There are a few counts of the clone carrying this T cell receptor (beta chain). Gene names denote mouse genes. The read ends 4 residues early relative to the CDR3; the germline J gene fills the gap. This sample is part of a study of CD8+ T cells in alopecia areata. Extracted from the samples, RNA was reverse transcribed into cDNA to serve as the sequencing template. Profiling relied on immunoSEQ multiplex PCR, and the TCRdb table lists in-frame clones only, not all of them. Observed in the sample are some 110,000 clones, none of them singletons. This CDR3 is 16 amino acids long. V lost 1 base and J 0 bases, leaving 11 bases between the germline ends. Germline CDR1 is FNHDT and CDR2 is SITEND (reference sequence).

The rearrangement uses TRBV19 and TRBJ2-1, with D maybe TRBD1 (6 bases). Sample: lesional skin. This clonotype originated in a C3H/HeJ mouse with alopecia areata. The strain's MHC: H2-k. The part of the CDR3 DNA that was read is TGTGCCAGCAGTATACCCGGGACAAATAACTATGCT. This sequence encodes CASSIPGTNNYA. Given in full, the CDR3 is CASSIPGTNNYAEQFF. Supplemented by reference TRBV19 and TRBJ2-1, the full variable domain reads GGIITQTPKFLIGQEGQKLTLKCQQNFNHDTMYWYRQDSGKGLRLIYYSITENDLQKGDLSEGYDASREKKSSFSLTVTSAQKNEMAVFLCASSIPGTNNYAEQFFGPGTRLTVL.